The 2 T cell receptor beta chains below come from one sample, sequenced in a study of CD8 T cells in Susac syndrome. A quantity of about 0.5 to 1 ug RNA underwent reverse transcription using random hexamers. TCRdb itself ran the immunoSEQ multiplex PCR reads through MiXCR, one entry per CDR3 protein. Seen here are some 130,000 distinct CDR3 sequences, roughly 94% observed once, and the top ten hold 0.095% to 0.15%. Material for sequencing was CD4+ T cells from PBMCs. The receptors stem from a human donor with multiple sclerosis.

The V gene is TRBV7-2, the J gene TRBJ1-1; D is undetermined. The CDR3 has 14 amino acids. V lost 2 bases and J lost 0, with 7 bases in between. Germline CDR1 reads SGHTA; CDR2 reads FQGNSA. CDR3 nucleotide sequence: TGTGCCAGCAGCTTACGACGGATGAACACTGAAGCTTTCTTT. This gives the protein CASSLRRMNTEAFF.

The V gene is TRBV5-1, the J gene TRBJ2-5; TRBD2 might be the D (6 bases). Germline V gives CDR1 SGHRS, CDR2 YFSETQ. The CDR3 totals 15 residues. Trimming took 5 bases from V and 2 from J, leaving 16 bases between them. DNA for the CDR3: TGCGCCAGCAGAAAGTGGCAGGGACTGCAAGAGACCCAGTACTTC. Translation: CASRKWQGLQETQYF.